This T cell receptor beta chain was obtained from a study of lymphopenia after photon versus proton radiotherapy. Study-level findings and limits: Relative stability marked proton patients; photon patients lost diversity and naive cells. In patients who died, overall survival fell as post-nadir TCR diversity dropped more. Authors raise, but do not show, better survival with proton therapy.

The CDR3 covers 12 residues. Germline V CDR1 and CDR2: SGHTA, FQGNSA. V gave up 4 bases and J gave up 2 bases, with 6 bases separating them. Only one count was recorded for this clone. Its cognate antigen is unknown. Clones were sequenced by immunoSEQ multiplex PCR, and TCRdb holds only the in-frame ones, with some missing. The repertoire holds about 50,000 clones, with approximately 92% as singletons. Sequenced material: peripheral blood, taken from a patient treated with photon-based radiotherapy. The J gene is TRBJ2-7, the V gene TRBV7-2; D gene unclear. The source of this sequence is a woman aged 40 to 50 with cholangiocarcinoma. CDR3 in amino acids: CASSSPPYEQYF. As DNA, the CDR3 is TGTGCCAGCAGCTCCCCCCCCTACGAGCAGTACTTC. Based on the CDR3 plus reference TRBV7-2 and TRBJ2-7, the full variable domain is GAGVSQSPSNKVTEKGKDVELRCDPISGHTALYWYRQSLGQGLEFLIYFQGNSAPDKSGLPSDRFSAERTGGSVSTLTIQRTQQEDSAVYLCASSSPPYEQYFGPGTRLTVT.